The rows below give T cell receptor beta chains drawn from one sample of a study of T cell repertoires in aging, cancer and after chemotherapy. TCRdb passed the multiplex PCR reads through MiXCR, listing each CDR3 protein once. The table shows some 19,000 distinct CDR3 sequences, with approximately 40% occurring only once. Sequenced input: blood. The receptors stem from a human donor with a solid tumor. Each CDR3 is given with its conserved first and last residue. A D gene is named only where the DNA matches it firmly. A row's size may be missing; if present it is once, few, many or a size class.

j_gene	d_gene	abundance	v_gene	CDR3nt	CDR3aa
TRBJ1-1	NA	few	TRBV27	TGTGCCAGCAGTTTTTTCCAGACCCTTGAAGCTTTCTTT	CASSFFQTLEAFF
TRBJ1-5	NA	NA	TRBV6-6	TGTGCCAGCAGTTACACGTACGGCAATCAGCCCCAGCATTTT	CASSYTYGNQPQHF
TRBJ2-1	NA	NA	TRBV29-1	TGCAGCGTTGAACTTGGGCAGAGCTCCTACAATGAGCAGTTCTTC	CSVELGQSSYNEQFF
TRBJ1-6	NA	few	TRBV7-6	TGTGCCAGCAGCTTAAGTCGCCAGGATAATTCACCCCTCCACTTT	CASSLSRQDNSPLHF
TRBJ2-1	TRBD1	NA	TRBV5-4	TGTGCCAGCAGCTTGGACAGGGGGCGAATAGATGAGCAGTTCTTC	CASSLDRGRIDEQFF
TRBJ2-1	NA	NA	TRBV19	TGTGCCAGTAGTATCGTAAGGGCAGCCACTGAGCAGTTCTTC	CASSIVRAATEQFF
TRBJ2-1	TRBD2	NA	TRBV6-1	TGTGCCAGCAGTGCTCTGACTAGCGGAGACAATGAGCAGTTCTTC	CASSALTSGDNEQFF
TRBJ1-1	TRBD1	NA	TRBV5-4	TGTGCCAGCAGCTGGGACAGGGGGGACACTGAAGCTTTCTTT	CASSWDRGDTEAFF
TRBJ2-2	TRBD1	NA	TRBV7-2	TGTGCCAGCAGCTACAGGGGGAAATTCACCGGGGAGCTGTTTTTT	CASSYRGKFTGELFF
TRBJ2-3	TRBD2	few	TRBV12-3/TRBV12-4	TGTGCCAGCGTACGGGGTAGCGGGGGTTCCTCTAGCACAGATACGCAGTATTTT	CASVRGSGGSSSTDTQYF
TRBJ2-7	NA	few	TRBV29-1	TGCAGCGCTCGGGACAAGACTTCCTACGAGCAGTACTTC	CSARDKTSYEQYF
TRBJ2-7	NA	NA	TRBV30	TGTGCCTGGAGTGATTACGGACGCTACGAGCAGTACTTC	CAWSDYGRYEQYF
TRBJ1-5	TRBD1	NA	TRBV19	TGTGCCAGTAGTACCGGACAGGGGACGAGCAATCAGCCCCAGCATTTT	CASSTGQGTSNQPQHF
TRBJ2-3	NA	few	TRBV24-1	TGTGCCACCAGTGATCCGGAACAGCCTAGCACAGATACGCAGTATTTT	CATSDPEQPSTDTQYF
TRBJ2-7	NA	NA	TRBV5-4	TGTGCCAGCAGCTTGTTTCACTACGAGCAGTACTTC	CASSLFHYEQYF
TRBJ2-5	NA	few	TRBV7-2	TGTGCCAGCAGCTTAGACCGATACCGGGAGACCCAGTACTTC	CASSLDRYRETQYF
TRBJ2-7	NA	NA	TRBV19	TGTGCCAGTAGTATTCGGCAGGTGGGCGAGCAGTACTTC	CASSIRQVGEQYF
TRBJ1-5	NA	NA	TRBV2	TGTGCCAGCAGTTACGGCTATAGCAATCAGCCCCAGCATTTT	CASSYGYSNQPQHF
TRBJ2-6	NA	NA	TRBV6-2/TRBV6-3	TGTGCCAGCAGGGAAGAAGGGTCTGGGGCCAACGTCCTGACTTTC	CASREEGSGANVLTF
TRBJ2-3	TRBD1	NA	TRBV24-1	TGTGCCACCAGTGTTCCGACAGGGGGCCTCACAGATACGCAGTATTTT	CATSVPTGGLTDTQYF
TRBJ1-1	NA	few	TRBV19	TGTGCCAGTAGTAGTTATCTGGGGAACACTGAAGCTTTCTTT	CASSSYLGNTEAFF
TRBJ1-2	NA	NA	TRBV5-4	TGTGCCAGCAGCTTGCGGATCAATAGTCGTGGCTACACCTTC	CASSLRINSRGYTF
TRBJ1-2	NA	few	TRBV7-9	TGTGCCAGCAGCTCGGGCGACAGAACTAACTATGGCTACACCTTC	CASSSGDRTNYGYTF
TRBJ2-5	TRBD2	once	TRBV5-1	TGCGCCAGCAGCCAGGGACTAGCGGGGGAAGAGACCCAGTACTTC	CASSQGLAGEETQYF
TRBJ2-2	NA	NA	TRBV12-3/TRBV12-4	TGTGCCAGCCGTGTAAGGAGAAACGGGGAGCTGTTTTTT	CASRVRRNGELFF
TRBJ1-6	NA	NA	TRBV2	TGTGCCAGCAGTGGGAGGCAACATAATTCACCCCTCCACTTT	CASSGRQHNSPLHF
TRBJ2-5	NA	few	TRBV19	TGTGCCAGCAGCTGGGGCTCCCTAGAGACCCAGTACTTC	CASSWGSLETQYF
TRBJ2-3	NA	medium-sized	TRBV6-1	TGTGCCAGCAGTGAATCTGTAGAGGGGGGCACAGATACGCAGTATTTT	CASSESVEGGTDTQYF
TRBJ2-1	TRBD2	once	TRBV18	TGTGCCAGCTCACCACCGGCTAGCGGGGCTAGCTCCTACAATGAGCAGTTCTTC	CASSPPASGASSYNEQFF
TRBJ2-1	TRBD1	few	TRBV18	TGTGCCAGCTCGGACGGACAGGGAGATGAGCAGTTCTTC	CASSDGQGDEQFF
TRBJ1-5	TRBD1	few	TRBV5-3	TGTGCCAGAAGCCCTGCGATTGGACAGGGGTCTCAGCCCCAGCATTTT	CARSPAIGQGSQPQHF
TRBJ2-5	TRBD2	few	TRBV7-2	TGTGCCAGCAGCTTATCCGGGACTAGCGGGAGTTGGAAGACCCAGTACTTC	CASSLSGTSGSWKTQYF
TRBJ2-7	NA	NA	TRBV19	TGTGCCAGTTGTATAAATGGACAGAGCTACGAGCAGTACTTC	CASCINGQSYEQYF
TRBJ1-2	TRBD1	NA	TRBV7-9	TGTGCCAGCAGCTCGGGGGGGACAGCAGCTAACTATGGCTACACCTTC	CASSSGGTAANYGYTF
TRBJ2-7	TRBD2	NA	TRBV6-2/TRBV6-3	TGTGCCAGCAGTCGACTAGCGGGCAGCTCCTACGAGCAGTACTTC	CASSRLAGSSYEQYF
TRBJ2-7	NA	few	TRBV6-1	TGTGCCGGCCAGTCTGGGCTCCCGGGCGAGCAGTACTTC	CAGQSGLPGEQYF
TRBJ2-1	NA	NA	TRBV5-1	TGCGCCAGCAGCTACGGGGCACAGGAGCAGTTCTTC	CASSYGAQEQFF
TRBJ1-2	NA	few	TRBV18	TGTGCCAGCTCACCACCAACAGACGGAGGCTACACCTTC	CASSPPTDGGYTF
TRBJ1-1	TRBD1	NA	TRBV19	TGTGCCAGTAGCCGGGACAGGGGGTATGAAGCTTTCTTT	CASSRDRGYEAFF
TRBJ2-5	TRBD2	NA	TRBV19	TGTGCCAGTAGTATCCTAGCGGGAGGGCCGGAGACCCAGTACTTC	CASSILAGGPETQYF
TRBJ2-7	NA	few	TRBV6-1	TGTGCCGGAACGACATGGCCCTACGAGCAGTACTTC	CAGTTWPYEQYF
TRBJ2-3	TRBD2	NA	TRBV15	TGTGCCACCAGCAGGGTGGGACTAGGGGATACGCAGTATTTT	CATSRVGLGDTQYF
TRBJ1-5	NA	few	TRBV5-6	TGTGCCAGCTCAGAAGGGGGCAATCAGCCCCAGCATTTT	CASSEGGNQPQHF
TRBJ2-7	TRBD2	NA	TRBV30	TGTGCCTGGAGCGGAGCCGGGACTAGCGGGAGGGCCTACGAGCAGTACTTC	CAWSGAGTSGRAYEQYF
TRBJ2-1	TRBD1	NA	TRBV12-3/TRBV12-4	TGTGCCAGCAGCTCAGGGGGCGCAGAGTTCTTC	CASSSGGAEFF
TRBJ1-4	NA	few	TRBV29-1	TGCAGCGTTGGAAGGGCGGCTAATGAAAAACTGTTTTTT	CSVGRAANEKLFF
TRBJ2-5	TRBD1	NA	TRBV10-3	TGTGCCATCAGCCAACAGGGGGGAGAGACCCAGTACTTC	CAISQQGGETQYF
TRBJ2-7	TRBD2	few	TRBV29-1	TGCAGCGTTGAGGCTAGCGGGAACTCCTACGAGCAGTACTTC	CSVEASGNSYEQYF
TRBJ2-1	TRBD2	few	TRBV5-4	TGTGCCAGCAGCGCTGCTAGCGGGGGCCTCAGTGAGCAGTTCTTC	CASSAASGGLSEQFF
TRBJ2-7	NA	few	TRBV19	TGTGCCAGTAGTAACCGAGACTCCACCTACGAGCAGTACTTC	CASSNRDSTYEQYF
TRBJ2-3	TRBD1	NA	TRBV6-5	TGTGCCAGCCGGGACAGGGGGACAGATACGCAGTATTTT	CASRDRGTDTQYF
TRBJ2-5	TRBD2	NA	TRBV6-2/TRBV6-3	TGTGCCAGCAACCCCTCGGGCGGGGGGGCCCTTGAGACCCAGTACTTC	CASNPSGGGALETQYF